A selection of T cell receptor beta chains follows, all from one sample in a study of beta chain features in type 1 diabetes. Using immunoSEQ multiplex PCR, the repertoire was profiled, and TCRdb retains in-frame clones only, with some absent. This table holds roughly 300,000 clones, 14% found once. Sequenced sample: naive CD4+ T cells from blood. These TCRs come from a man aged 25-40 years with type 1 diabetes. Each CDR3 is given with its conserved first and last residue. D genes are given only for firm matches. Not all rows give a size; the values are once, few, many and, for expanded clones, a class.

TRBV27	.	TRBJ1-4	.	CASSPKNEKLFF	TGTGCCAGCAGTCCCAAAAATGAAAAACTGTTTTTT
TRBV30	.	TRBJ2-5	.	CAWSGAGGETQYF	TGTGCCTGGAGTGGAGCGGGCGGGGAGACCCAGTACTTC
TRBV9	.	TRBJ2-5	few	CASSVAGGTLQETQYF	TGTGCCAGCAGCGTAGCTGGGGGGACCCTTCAAGAGACCCAGTACTTC
TRBV7-9	.	TRBJ2-1	few	CASSLRENGEQFF	TGTGCCAGCAGCTTACGGGAGAACGGTGAGCAGTTCTTC
TRBV4-2	.	TRBJ1-5	few	CASSQDRAQPQHF	TGTGCCAGCAGCCAAGATAGAGCCCAGCCCCAGCATTTT
TRBV19	.	TRBJ2-2	few	CASSNPLSTRNTGELFF	TGTGCCAGTAGTAATCCACTATCGACTAGGAACACCGGGGAGCTGTTTTTT
TRBV6-1	.	TRBJ1-2	.	CASSENRRNYGYTF	TGTGCCAGCAGTGAAAATCGGCGGAACTATGGCTACACCTTC
TRBV7-2	.	TRBJ2-1	.	CASSLEGGNYNEQFF	TGTGCCAGCAGCTTAGAAGGGGGAAACTACAATGAGCAGTTCTTC
TRBV28	TRBD1	TRBJ2-5	.	CASSSYNPGQGQETQYF	TGTGCCAGCAGTTCCTATAATCCGGGACAGGGACAAGAGACCCAGTACTTC
TRBV7-2	.	TRBJ1-2	few	CASSLGTRPFLGYTF	TGTGCCAGCAGCTTAGGGACAAGACCATTTCTCGGCTACACCTTC
TRBV4-1	TRBD1	TRBJ1-1	.	CASSLQGTEAFF	TGCGCCAGCAGCTTACAGGGGACTGAAGCTTTCTTT
TRBV7-9	.	TRBJ2-7	few	CASSFSPYEQYF	TGTGCCAGCAGCTTCTCTCCCTACGAGCAGTACTTC